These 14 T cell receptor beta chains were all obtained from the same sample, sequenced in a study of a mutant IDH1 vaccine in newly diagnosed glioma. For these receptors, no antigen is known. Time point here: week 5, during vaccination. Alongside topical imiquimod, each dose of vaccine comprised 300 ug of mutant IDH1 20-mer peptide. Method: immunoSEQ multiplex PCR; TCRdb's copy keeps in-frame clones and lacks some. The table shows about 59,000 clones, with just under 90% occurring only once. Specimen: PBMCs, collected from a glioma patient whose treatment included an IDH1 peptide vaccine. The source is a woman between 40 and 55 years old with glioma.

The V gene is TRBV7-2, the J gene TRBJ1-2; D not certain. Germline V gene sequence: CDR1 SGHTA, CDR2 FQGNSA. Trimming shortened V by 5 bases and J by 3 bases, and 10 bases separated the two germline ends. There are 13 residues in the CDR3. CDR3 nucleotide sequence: TGTGCCAGCAGCACCCGCCCGGACTATGGCTACACCTTC. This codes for CASSTRPDYGYTF.

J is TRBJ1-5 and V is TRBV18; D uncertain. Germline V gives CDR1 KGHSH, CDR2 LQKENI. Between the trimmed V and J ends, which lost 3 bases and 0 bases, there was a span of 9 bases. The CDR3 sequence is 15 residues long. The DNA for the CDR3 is TGTGCCAGCTCACCTGCAGTGGTTAGCAATCAGCCCCAGCATTTT. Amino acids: CASSPAVVSNQPQHF.

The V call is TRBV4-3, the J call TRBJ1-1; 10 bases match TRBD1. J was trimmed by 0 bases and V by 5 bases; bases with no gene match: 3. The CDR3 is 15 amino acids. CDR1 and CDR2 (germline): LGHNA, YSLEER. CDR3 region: CASSSGTGVNTEAFF. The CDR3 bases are TGCGCCAGCAGCTCCGGGACAGGGGTGAACACTGAAGCTTTCTTT.

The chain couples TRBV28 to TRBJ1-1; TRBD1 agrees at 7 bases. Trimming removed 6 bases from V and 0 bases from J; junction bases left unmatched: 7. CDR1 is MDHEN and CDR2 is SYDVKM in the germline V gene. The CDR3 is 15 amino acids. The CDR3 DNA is TGTGCCAGCAGGACGACAGGGCCCTTGAACACTGAAGCTTTCTTT. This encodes CASRTTGPLNTEAFF. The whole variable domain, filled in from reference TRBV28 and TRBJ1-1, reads DVKVTQSSRYLVKRTGEKVFLECVQDMDHENMFWYRQDPGLGLRLIYFSYDVKMKEKGDIPEGYSVSREKKERFSLILESASTNQTSMYLCASRTTGPLNTEAFFGQGTRLTVV.

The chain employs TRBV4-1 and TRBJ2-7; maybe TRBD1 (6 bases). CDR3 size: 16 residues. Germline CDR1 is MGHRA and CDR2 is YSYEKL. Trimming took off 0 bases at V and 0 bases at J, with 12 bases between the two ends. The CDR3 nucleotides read TGCGCCAGCAGCCAAGACGTAGGACAGAGCTCCTACGAGCAGTACTTC. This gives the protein CASSQDVGQSSYEQYF.

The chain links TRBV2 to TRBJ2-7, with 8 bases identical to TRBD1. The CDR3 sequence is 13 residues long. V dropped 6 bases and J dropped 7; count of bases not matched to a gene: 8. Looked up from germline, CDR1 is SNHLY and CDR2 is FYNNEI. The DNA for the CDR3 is TGTGCCAGCAGGGTCCAGGGGGCGGGAGAGCAGTACTTC. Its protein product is CASRVQGAGEQYF.

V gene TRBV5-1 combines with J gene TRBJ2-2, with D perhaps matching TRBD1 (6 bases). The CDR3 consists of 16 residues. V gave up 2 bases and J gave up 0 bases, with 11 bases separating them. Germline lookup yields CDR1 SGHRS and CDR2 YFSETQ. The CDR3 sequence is CASSLTGTTNTGELFF. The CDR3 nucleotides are TGCGCCAGCAGCTTAACCGGGACAACGAACACCGGGGAGCTGTTTTTT.

DNA for the CDR3: TGTGCCAGCAGTAACCAGGGGGCATTGGTGACGGGGGCCCAGTACTTC. It encodes CASSNQGALVTGAQYF. The chain has TRBV27 and TRBJ2-5; 8 nucleotides line up with TRBD1. This CDR3 is 16 amino acids long. Per germline, CDR1 MNHEY and CDR2 SMNVEV (reference sequence). The V and J ends lost 5 bases and 9 bases, in that order; junction bases with no gene match: 17.

CDR3 bases: TGTGCCAGCAGTTTGGGGACAGGGGTAAACTATGGCTACACCTTC. Translated: CASSLGTGVNYGYTF. V is TRBV27 and J is TRBJ1-2; the match to TRBD1 covers 10 bases. Trimming at V came to 3 bases and at J to 2 bases, leaving 3 bases not matched to a gene. CDR1 is MNHEY, CDR2 SMNVEV, per germline (reference sequence). The CDR3 spans 15 residues.

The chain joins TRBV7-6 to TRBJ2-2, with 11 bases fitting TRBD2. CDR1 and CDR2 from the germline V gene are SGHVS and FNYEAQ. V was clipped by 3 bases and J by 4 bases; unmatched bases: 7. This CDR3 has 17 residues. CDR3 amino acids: CASSFLAGGPGTGELFF. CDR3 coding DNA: TGTGCCAGCAGCTTCTTAGCGGGGGGGCCGGGCACCGGGGAGCTGTTTTTT.

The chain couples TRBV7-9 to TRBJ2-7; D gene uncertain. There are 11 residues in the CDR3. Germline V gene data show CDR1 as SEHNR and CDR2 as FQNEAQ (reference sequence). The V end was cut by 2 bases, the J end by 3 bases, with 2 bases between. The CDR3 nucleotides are TGTGCCAGCAGCTTACTCTACGAGCAGTACTTC. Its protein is CASSLLYEQYF.

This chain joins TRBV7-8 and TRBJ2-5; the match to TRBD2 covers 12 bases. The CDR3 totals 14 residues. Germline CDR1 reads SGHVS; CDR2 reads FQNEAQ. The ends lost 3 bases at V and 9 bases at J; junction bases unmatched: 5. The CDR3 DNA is TGTGCCAGCAGCTTGACTAGCGGGAGTCGGTCCCAGTACTTC. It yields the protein CASSLTSGSRSQYF.

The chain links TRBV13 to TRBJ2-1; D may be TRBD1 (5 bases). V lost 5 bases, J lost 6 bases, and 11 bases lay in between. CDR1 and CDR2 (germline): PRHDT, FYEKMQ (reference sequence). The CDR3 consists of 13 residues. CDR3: CASSGRTGNEQFF. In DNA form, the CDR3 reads TGTGCCAGCAGCGGGCGTACAGGCAATGAGCAGTTCTTC.

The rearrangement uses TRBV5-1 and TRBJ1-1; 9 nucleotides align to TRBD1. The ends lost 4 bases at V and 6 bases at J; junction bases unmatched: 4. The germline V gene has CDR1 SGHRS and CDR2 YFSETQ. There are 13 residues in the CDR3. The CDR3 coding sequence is TGCGCCAGCAGCGTACAGGGGGCCTCTGAAGCTTTCTTT. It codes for CASSVQGASEAFF.